Following are 13 T cell receptor beta chains from one sample sequenced in a study of blood T cell repertoires in COVID-19. Clones were sequenced by immunoSEQ multiplex PCR, and TCRdb holds only the in-frame ones, with some missing. Seen here are 120,000 or so clones, over 80% observed once, and the top ten hold 1.5% to 2%. Sequenced sample: peripheral blood. The receptors derive from a man aged 70 or older with acute or convalescent COVID-19.

This rearrangement joins TRBV27 to TRBJ2-3; D unresolved. There are 13 residues in the CDR3. The germline CDR1 and CDR2 sequences are MNHEY and SMNVEV (reference sequence). Trimming pared 3 bases from V and 2 bases from J, leaving 6 bases between. The DNA for the CDR3 is TGTGCCAGCAGTTTCTCCTACACAGATACGCAGTATTTT. As protein: CASSFSYTDTQYF.

This chain connects TRBV6-5 to TRBJ1-2, with 8 nucleotides matching TRBD1. CDR3 length equals 13 residues. Germline-derived CDR1 and CDR2 are MNHEY and SVGAGI. Trimming took 6 bases from V and 8 from J; bases not matched to a gene: 8. CDR3 DNA: TGTGCCAGCAGCATTAAGACAGGGGTCGGCTACACCTTC. Translation: CASSIKTGVGYTF.

This chain connects TRBV3-1 (or the pseudogene TRBV3-2) to TRBJ2-7; 10 nucleotides match TRBD2. Unmatched junction bases numbered 6, after V lost 0 bases and J lost 4 bases. The germline V gene has CDR1 LGHDT and CDR2 YNNKEL (reference sequence). This CDR3 has 16 amino acids. DNA for the CDR3: TGTGCCAGCAGCCAAGATCAGGAGCGGGGGGGTTACGAGCAGTACTTC. This codes for CASSQDQERGGYEQYF.

V is TRBV30 and J is TRBJ2-2, with 10 nucleotides matching TRBD2. This CDR3 contains 14 residues. The trim removed 4 bases at V and 1 base at J, leaving 0 bases unmatched. The V gene's germline CDR1 is GTSNPN and CDR2 SVGIG (reference sequence). CDR3 loop: CAWIAGGNTGELFF. Written as DNA, the CDR3 is TGTGCCTGGATAGCGGGGGGGAACACCGGGGAGCTGTTTTTT. The full variable domain, completed using reference TRBV30 and TRBJ2-2, is SQTIHQWPATLVQPVGSPLSLECTVEGTSNPNLYWYRQAAGRGLQLLFYSVGIGQISSEVPQNLSASRPQDRQFILSSKKLLLSDSGFYLCAWIAGGNTGELFFGEGSRLTVL.

The V gene is TRBV5-6, the J gene TRBJ1-2; D not resolved. The CDR3 sequence is 14 residues long. Trimming shortened V by 0 bases and J by 0 bases, and 6 bases separated the two germline ends. Per germline, CDR1 SGHDT and CDR2 YYEEEE. The DNA of the CDR3 is TGTGCCAGCAGCTTGGTAGGAGCTAACTATGGCTACACCTTC. Translating gives CASSLVGANYGYTF.

CDR3 sequence (DNA): TGTGCCAGCAGTCCCAGGTTCGGGCCCCAAAGGGGCACTGAAGCTTTCTTT. This codes for CASSPRFGPQRGTEAFF. V is TRBV6-6 and J is TRBJ1-1; D might be TRBD1 (5 bases). Germline V gives CDR1 MNHNY, CDR2 SVGAGI (reference sequence). The V end was cut by 5 bases, the J end by 4 bases, with 23 bases between. The CDR3 has 17 residues.

The chain uses TRBV5-4 and TRBJ1-1; 8 positions match TRBD1. Germline assignment: CDR1 SGHNT and CDR2 YYREEE (reference sequence). The CDR3 sequence is 15 residues long. V lost 4 bases and J lost 1; bases outside the gene matches: 6. CDR3 residues: CASSVDRGWNTEAFF. The CDR3, as DNA: TGTGCCAGCAGCGTAGACAGGGGTTGGAACACTGAAGCTTTCTTT.

This rearrangement joins TRBV6-5 to TRBJ1-4; 9 positions agree with TRBD1. CDR3 length: 12 residues. Germline-derived CDR1 and CDR2 are MNHEY and SVGAGI. As DNA, the CDR3 is TGTGCATCTGGGACAGGGAAGGAAAAACTGTTTTTT. Amino acid sequence: CASGTGKEKLFF.

Only a few counts were recorded for this clone. In DNA, the CDR3 is TGTGCCAGCAGCTTGCAGGGGTCCTATAATTCACCCCTCCACTTT. Its protein product is CASSLQGSYNSPLHF. The chain uses TRBV5-4 and TRBJ1-6, with D possibly being TRBD1 (6 bases). The CDR3 length is 15 residues. The germline V and J ends were trimmed by 1 base and 1 base, with 6 bases remaining between them. Per germline, CDR1 SGHNT and CDR2 YYREEE (reference sequence).

J is TRBJ1-2 and V is TRBV18; 8 nucleotides line up with TRBD1. The length of the CDR3 is 13 residues. Germline trimming cut 4 bases from V and 5 bases from J; bases unmatched to any gene: 3. Per germline, CDR1 KGHSH and CDR2 LQKENI. This chain's CDR3 is CASSRDRKYGYTF. CDR3 nucleotide sequence: TGTGCCAGCTCACGGGACAGGAAATATGGCTACACCTTC.

V gene TRBV5-1 combines with J gene TRBJ2-2; tentatively, D is TRBD1 (5 bases). CDR1 is SGHRS, CDR2 YFSETQ, per germline. CDR3 length: 16 residues. V shed 4 bases and J shed 5 bases, with 18 bases lying between them. The CDR3 nucleotides read TGCGCCAGCAGCCCCTGGGCAGGCGCAGGGACCGGGGAGCTGTTTTTT. Translation gives CASSPWAGAGTGELFF.

The chain employs TRBV7-9 and TRBJ1-2; 10 bases align to TRBD1. CDR3 size: 14 residues. The junction had 2 bases not matched to a gene; V was cut back by 4 bases and J by 3 bases. CDR1 is SEHNR and CDR2 is FQNEAQ in the germline V gene (reference sequence). The CDR3 coding sequence is TGTGCCAGCAGCTCGGACAGGGGGGACTATGGCTACACCTTC. Translated, it gives CASSSDRGDYGYTF.

The chain has TRBV19 and TRBJ1-4; TRBD1 is a possible D gene (6 bases). The V gene lost 3 bases and the J gene lost 3 bases, with 14 bases spanning the gap. Germline V CDR1 and CDR2: LNHDA, SQIVND (reference sequence). This CDR3 region has 16 residues. CDR3 DNA: TGTGCCAGTAGTATTTCAGGGAGGGGGGCTAATGAAAAACTGTTTTTT. Translated: CASSISGRGANEKLFF.